Detailed here is one T cell receptor beta chain. The sample is drawn from a study of blood T cell repertoires in COVID-19. Sequencing was performed with immunoSEQ multiplex PCR; in TCRdb, only in-frame clones are kept and a portion is missing. Of approximately 380,000 clones in the sample, around nine tenths were seen once. The receptor was derived from a woman younger than 35 who had recovered from COVID-19. The source material was PBMCs or T cells enriched from blood (not recorded which).

CDR3 protein: CAISEGVESSYEQYF. DNA for the CDR3: TGTGCCATCAGTGAGGGCGTGGAGAGTTCCTACGAGCAGTACTTC. The V gene is TRBV10-3, the J gene TRBJ2-7; D is undetermined. V was pared by 2 bases and J by 1 base, with 12 bases between. CDR3 length equals 15 residues. Germline assignment: CDR1 ENHRY and CDR2 SYGVKD.